A selection of T cell receptor beta chains follows, all from one sample in a study of shared clonotypes between healthy human individuals. Only in-frame clones appear in the TCRdb table, and some are missing; sequencing was by immunoSEQ multiplex PCR. The sample has millions of clones, 85% to 95% seen once. The sample consisted of naive CD4+ T cells sorted from blood. These receptors were obtained from a man aged 18 to 29 in good health. Each CDR3 is given with its conserved first and last residue. The D gene is left open where the match is weak. Size is stated for part of the rows, as once, few or many counts, or as a class when the clone is expanded.

>.|.|TRBV5-3|TRBJ2-7
CARSLSSRGAINEQYF
TGTGCCAGAAGCTTAAGCTCTCGGGGGGCGATCAACGAGCAGTACTTC
>.|.|TRBV6-5|TRBJ1-1
CASSYDPNTEAFF
TGTGCCAGCAGTTACGATCCGAACACTGAAGCTTTCTTT
>once|TRBD2|TRBV7-3|TRBJ2-3
CASSLTILRGGPTDTQYF
TGTGCCAGCAGCTTAACTATTCTCCGCGGGGGGCCTACAGATACGCAGTATTTT
>.|.|TRBV6-5|TRBJ1-1
CASSLSGQLNTEAFF
TGTGCCAGCAGTTTATCTGGACAGCTGAACACTGAAGCTTTCTTT
>.|.|TRBV10-3|TRBJ2-5
CAISGGHQETQYF
TGTGCCATCAGTGGTGGCCATCAAGAGACCCAGTACTTC
>few|.|TRBV19|TRBJ2-6
CASSISPGANVLTF
TGTGCCAGTAGTATCTCCCCTGGGGCCAACGTCCTGACTTTC
>.|.|TRBV9|TRBJ1-2
CASSVAQGNGYTF
TGTGCCAGCAGCGTAGCTCAGGGGAACGGCTACACCTTC
>.|TRBD2|TRBV4-1|TRBJ2-3
CASSQLSGGTDTQYF
TGCGCCAGCAGCCAACTGAGCGGGGGCACAGATACGCAGTATTTT
>.|TRBD2|TRBV6-1|TRBJ2-7
CAVTSGVGYEQYF
TGTGCCGTCACTAGCGGGGTTGGCTACGAGCAGTACTTC
>.|.|TRBV4-1|TRBJ2-7
CASSQAWGLSPQLYEQYF
TGCGCCAGCAGCCAAGCTTGGGGCCTCTCCCCCCAACTCTACGAGCAGTACTTC
>.|TRBD2|TRBV4-2|TRBJ2-5
CASSQDQLAGAGGETQYF
TGTGCCAGCAGCCAAGATCAACTAGCGGGGGCCGGGGGGGAGACCCAGTACTTC
>.|.|TRBV2|TRBJ2-7
CASSEETYEQYF
TGTGCCAGCAGTGAGGAAACCTACGAGCAGTACTTC
>once|TRBD1|TRBV6-5|TRBJ1-3
CASSYGTGRSGNTIYF
TGTGCCAGCAGTTACGGGACAGGTCGTTCTGGAAACACCATATATTTT
>.|TRBD1|TRBV18|TRBJ1-4
CASSHNGQGGEKLFF
TGTGCCAGCTCACATAACGGACAGGGGGGTGAAAAACTGTTTTTT
>.|TRBD1|TRBV14|TRBJ2-7
CASSQPGQGYEQYF
TGTGCCAGCAGCCAACCGGGACAGGGGTACGAGCAGTACTTC
>.|.|TRBV6-1|TRBJ1-4
CASSDMGSREKLFF
TGTGCCAGCAGTGATATGGGCTCGAGGGAAAAACTGTTTTTT
>.|TRBD2|TRBV9|TRBJ2-5
CASSVYLAGRETQYF
TGTGCCAGCAGCGTATACCTAGCGGGACGGGAGACCCAGTACTTC
>.|.|TRBV21-1|TRBJ2-1
CASILPPGSGRENYNEQFF
TGTGCCAGCATACTTCCTCCTGGGAGCGGGAGGGAAAATTACAATGAGCAGTTCTTC
>few|.|TRBV7-6|TRBJ1-4
CASSLWGEKLFF
TGTGCCAGCAGCTTATGGGGGGAAAAACTGTTTTTT
>.|.|TRBV4-1|TRBJ2-5
CASSQEKPRGAGFQETQYF
TGCGCCAGCAGCCAAGAAAAGCCACGGGGGGCGGGGTTCCAAGAGACCCAGTACTTC
>.|TRBD1|TRBV19|TRBJ2-2
CASSIRTGINTGELFF
TGTGCCAGTAGTATAAGGACAGGGATTAACACCGGGGAGCTGTTTTTT
>.|TRBD2|TRBV10-3|TRBJ2-6
CAIRGGRAMTNVLTF
TGTGCCATCAGAGGCGGGAGGGCTATGACCAACGTCCTGACTTTC
>.|TRBD2|TRBV19|TRBJ2-1
CASTASGGLGEQFF
TGTGCCAGTACGGCTAGCGGGGGCCTTGGTGAGCAGTTCTTC
>.|.|TRBV5-4|TRBJ2-1
CASSFGGLVANEQFF
TGTGCCAGCAGCTTTGGGGGGCTGGTTGCCAATGAGCAGTTCTTC
>.|.|TRBV7-9|TRBJ2-1
CASSLALVDNEQFF
TGTGCCAGCAGCTTAGCGCTGGTAGACAATGAGCAGTTCTTC
>.|TRBD1|TRBV10-3|TRBJ1-2
CAISESTRGGGYTF
TGTGCCATCAGTGAGTCGACGAGAGGGGGCGGCTACACCTTC
>.|.|TRBV28|TRBJ2-5
CASSTQMRSAGTQYF
TGTGCCAGCAGCACTCAAATGAGGTCTGCGGGGACCCAGTACTTC